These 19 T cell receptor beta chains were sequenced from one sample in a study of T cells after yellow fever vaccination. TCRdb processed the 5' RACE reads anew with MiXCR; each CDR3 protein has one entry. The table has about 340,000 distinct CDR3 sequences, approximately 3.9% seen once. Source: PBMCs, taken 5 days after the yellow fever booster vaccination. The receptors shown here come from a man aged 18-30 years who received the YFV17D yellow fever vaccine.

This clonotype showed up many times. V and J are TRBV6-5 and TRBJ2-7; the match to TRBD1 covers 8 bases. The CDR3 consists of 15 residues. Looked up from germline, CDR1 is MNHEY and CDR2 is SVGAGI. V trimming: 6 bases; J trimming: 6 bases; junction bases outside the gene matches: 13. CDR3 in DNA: TGTGCCAGCAGCAATGGACAGGGCTCGGGGCTCGAGCAGTACTTC. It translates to CASSNGQGSGLEQYF.

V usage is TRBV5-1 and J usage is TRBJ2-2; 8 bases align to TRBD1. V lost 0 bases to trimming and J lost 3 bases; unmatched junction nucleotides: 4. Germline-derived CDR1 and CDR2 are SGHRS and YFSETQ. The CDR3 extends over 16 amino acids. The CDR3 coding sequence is TGCGCCAGCAGCTTGGTGCAGGGGGCTGACACCGGGGAGCTGTTTTTT. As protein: CASSLVQGADTGELFF.

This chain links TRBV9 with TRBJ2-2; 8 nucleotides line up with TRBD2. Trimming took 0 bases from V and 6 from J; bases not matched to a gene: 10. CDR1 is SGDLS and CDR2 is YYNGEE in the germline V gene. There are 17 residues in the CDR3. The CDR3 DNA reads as TGTGCCAGCAGCGTAGTGATCGGTAGCGGGGAGCCCGGGGAGCTGTTTTTT. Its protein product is CASSVVIGSGEPGELFF.

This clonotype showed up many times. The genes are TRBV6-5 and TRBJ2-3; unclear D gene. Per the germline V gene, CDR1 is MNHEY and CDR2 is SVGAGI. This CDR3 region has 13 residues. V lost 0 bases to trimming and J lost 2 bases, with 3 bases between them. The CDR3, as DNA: TGTGCCAGCAGTTACTCGATCACAGATACGCAGTATTTT. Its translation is CASSYSITDTQYF.

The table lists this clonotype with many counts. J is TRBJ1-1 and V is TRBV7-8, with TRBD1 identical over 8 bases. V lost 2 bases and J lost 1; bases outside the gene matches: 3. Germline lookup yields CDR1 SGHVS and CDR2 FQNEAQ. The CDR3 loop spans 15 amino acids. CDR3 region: CASSLPGGANTEAFF. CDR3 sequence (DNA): TGTGCCAGCAGCTTACCAGGGGGCGCGAACACTGAAGCTTTCTTT.

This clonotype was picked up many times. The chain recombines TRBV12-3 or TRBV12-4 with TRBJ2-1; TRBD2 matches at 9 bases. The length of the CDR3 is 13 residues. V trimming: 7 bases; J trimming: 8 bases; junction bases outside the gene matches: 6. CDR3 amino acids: CASTSSGADEQFF. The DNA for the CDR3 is TGTGCCAGCACATCTAGCGGGGCGGATGAGCAGTTCTTC.

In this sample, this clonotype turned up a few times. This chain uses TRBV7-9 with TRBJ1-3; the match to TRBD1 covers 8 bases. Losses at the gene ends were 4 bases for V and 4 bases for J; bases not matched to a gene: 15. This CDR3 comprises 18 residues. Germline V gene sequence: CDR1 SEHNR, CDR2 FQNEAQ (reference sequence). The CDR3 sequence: CASSSRGPGGIFGNTIYF. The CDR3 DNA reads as TGTGCCAGCAGCTCCAGAGGTCCAGGGGGCATATTCGGAAACACCATATATTTT.

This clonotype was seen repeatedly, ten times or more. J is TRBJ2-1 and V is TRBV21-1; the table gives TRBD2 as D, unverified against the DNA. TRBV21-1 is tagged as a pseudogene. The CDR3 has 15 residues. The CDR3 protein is CASSVSSGGLCEQFF. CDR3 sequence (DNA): TGTGCCAGCAGCGTGTCTAGCGGGGGGTTATGCGAGCAGTTCTTC.

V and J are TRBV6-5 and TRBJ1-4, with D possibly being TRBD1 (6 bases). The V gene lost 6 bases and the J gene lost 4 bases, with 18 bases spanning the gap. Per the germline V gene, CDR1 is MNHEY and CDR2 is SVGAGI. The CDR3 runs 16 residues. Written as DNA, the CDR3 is TGTGCCAGCAGCAGCCGAAGGACAGCTGATAATGAAAAACTGTTTTTT. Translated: CASSSRRTADNEKLFF.

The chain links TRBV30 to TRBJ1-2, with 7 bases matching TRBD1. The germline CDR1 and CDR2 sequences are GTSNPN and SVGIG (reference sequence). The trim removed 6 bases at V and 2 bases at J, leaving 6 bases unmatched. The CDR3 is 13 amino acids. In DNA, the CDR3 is TGTGCCTGCCCCCCCAGGGGGAACTATGGCTACACCTTC. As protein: CACPPRGNYGYTF.

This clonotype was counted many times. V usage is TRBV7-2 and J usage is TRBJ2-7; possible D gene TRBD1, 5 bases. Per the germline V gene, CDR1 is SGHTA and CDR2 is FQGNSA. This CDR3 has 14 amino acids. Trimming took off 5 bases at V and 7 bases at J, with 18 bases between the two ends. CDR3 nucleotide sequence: TGTGCCAGCAGCGTCGAGATTGTAGCAGGGGAGCAGTACGTC. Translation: CASSVEIVAGEQYV.

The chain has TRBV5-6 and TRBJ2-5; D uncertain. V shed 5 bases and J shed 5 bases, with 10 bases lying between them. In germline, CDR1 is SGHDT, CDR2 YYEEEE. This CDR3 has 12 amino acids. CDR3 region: CASSLTDETQYF. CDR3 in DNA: TGTGCCAGCAGTCTCACGGACGAGACCCAGTACTTC.

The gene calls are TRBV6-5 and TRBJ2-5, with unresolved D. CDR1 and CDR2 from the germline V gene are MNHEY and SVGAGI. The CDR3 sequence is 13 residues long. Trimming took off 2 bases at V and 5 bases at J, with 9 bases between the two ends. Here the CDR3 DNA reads TGTGCCAGCAGTTACAAGGGTGGGGAGACCCAGTACTTC. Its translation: CASSYKGGETQYF.

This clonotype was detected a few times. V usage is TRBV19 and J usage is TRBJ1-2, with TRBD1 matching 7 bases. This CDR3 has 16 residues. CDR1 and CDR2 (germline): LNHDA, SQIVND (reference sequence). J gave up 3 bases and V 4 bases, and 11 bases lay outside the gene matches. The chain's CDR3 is CASSKRPDTGDYGYTF. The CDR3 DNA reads TGTGCCAGTAGTAAGCGGCCAGACACAGGGGACTATGGCTACACCTTC.

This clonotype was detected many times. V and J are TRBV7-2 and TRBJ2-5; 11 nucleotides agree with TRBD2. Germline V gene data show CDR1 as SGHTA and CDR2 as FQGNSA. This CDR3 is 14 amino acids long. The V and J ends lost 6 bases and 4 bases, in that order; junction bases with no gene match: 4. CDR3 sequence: CASSPSGGLETQYF. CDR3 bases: TGTGCCAGCAGTCCTAGCGGGGGGCTAGAGACCCAGTACTTC.

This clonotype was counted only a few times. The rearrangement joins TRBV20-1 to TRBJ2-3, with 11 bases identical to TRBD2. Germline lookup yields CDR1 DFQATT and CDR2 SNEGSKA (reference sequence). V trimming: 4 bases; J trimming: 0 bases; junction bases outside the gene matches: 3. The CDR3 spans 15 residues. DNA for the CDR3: TGCAGTGCTACGGTAGCGGGGGGGAGCACAGATACGCAGTATTTT. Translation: CSATVAGGSTDTQYF.

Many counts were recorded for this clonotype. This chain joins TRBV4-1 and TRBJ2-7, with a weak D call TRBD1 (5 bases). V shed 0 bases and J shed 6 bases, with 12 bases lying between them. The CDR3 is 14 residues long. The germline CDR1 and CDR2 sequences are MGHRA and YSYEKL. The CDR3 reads CASSQDQGFSEQYV. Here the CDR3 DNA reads TGCGCCAGCAGCCAAGATCAGGGTTTTTCCGAGCAGTACGTC.

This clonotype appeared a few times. The CDR3 DNA is TGCGCCAGCAGCCAACCACACGACAGGGACACCGGGGAGCTGTTTTTT. Protein sequence: CASSQPHDRDTGELFF. V is TRBV4-1 and J is TRBJ2-2, with 7 bases identical to TRBD1. V was pared by 2 bases and J by 3 bases, with 6 bases of the junction left unmatched. The CDR3 is 16 amino acids. Germline CDR1 and CDR2: MGHRA and YSYEKL.

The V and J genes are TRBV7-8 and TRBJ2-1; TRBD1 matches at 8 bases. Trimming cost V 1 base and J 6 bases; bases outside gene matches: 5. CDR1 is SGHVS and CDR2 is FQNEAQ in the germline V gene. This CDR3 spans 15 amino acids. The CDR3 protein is CASSLVTGEVNEQFF. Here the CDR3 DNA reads TGTGCCAGCAGCTTAGTGACAGGGGAAGTCAATGAGCAGTTCTTC.